This T cell receptor (beta chain) is from a study of chemoradiotherapy in HPV16-positive cancers. Libraries were prepared by immunoSEQ multiplex PCR; TCRdb keeps only in-frame clonotypes and omits some of them. The top ten hold 9.5% to 12% of the sample, which has about 5,900 clones, 70% to 75% seen once. The sample holds one count of this clone. Germline trimming cut 3 bases from V and 6 bases from J; bases unmatched to any gene: 4. The germline gives CDR1 MDHEN, CDR2 SYDVKM. The CDR3 consists of 15 residues. The chain carries TRBV28 and TRBJ2-3; 12 nucleotides align to TRBD2. This specimen was acquired from a patient who underwent chemoradiotherapy. This TCR was sampled from a human donor with HPV-associated anogenital cancer. The CDR3 reads CASSLLAGGQDTQYF. CDR3 bases: TGTGCCAGCAGTTTGCTAGCGGGGGGGCAGGATACGCAGTATTTT.